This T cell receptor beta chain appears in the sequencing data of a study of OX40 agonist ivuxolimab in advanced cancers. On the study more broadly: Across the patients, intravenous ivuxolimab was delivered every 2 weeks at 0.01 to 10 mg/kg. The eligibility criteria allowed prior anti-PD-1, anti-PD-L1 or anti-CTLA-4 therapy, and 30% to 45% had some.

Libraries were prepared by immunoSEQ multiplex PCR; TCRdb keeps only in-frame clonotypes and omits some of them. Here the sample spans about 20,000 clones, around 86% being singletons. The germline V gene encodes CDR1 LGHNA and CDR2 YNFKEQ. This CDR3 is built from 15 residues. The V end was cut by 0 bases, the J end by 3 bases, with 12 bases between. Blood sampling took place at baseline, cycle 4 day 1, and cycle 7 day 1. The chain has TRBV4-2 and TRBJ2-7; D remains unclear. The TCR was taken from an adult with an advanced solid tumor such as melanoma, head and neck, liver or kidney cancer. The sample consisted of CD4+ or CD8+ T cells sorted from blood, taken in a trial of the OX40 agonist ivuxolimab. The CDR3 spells CASSQDLRVLYEQYF. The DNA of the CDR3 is TGTGCCAGCAGCCAAGACCTCCGGGTCCTCTACGAGCAGTACTTC.